This T cell receptor (beta chain) was captured in a study of T cells in Graves' hyperthyroidism and ophthalmopathy. Diagnosis of hyperthyroidism was new in patients aged 18 to 65, and its duration was under 2 months. This sample holds PBMCs from roughly 10 ml fresh peripheral blood. What was amplified from RNA transcripts were TCR beta CDR3 regions. The HTBI primer set was used in a first-round RT-PCR of the TCR CDR3. From the multiplex PCR reads, TCRdb called clonotypes with MiXCR, one entry per CDR3 protein. The table records approximately 400,000 distinct CDR3 sequences, over 11% of them present only once. Study-wide findings and caveats: Most thyroid-expanded clonotypes above 0.001 were also found in blood. A 13 V-J model separated ophthalmopathy from stable hyperthyroidism.

V gave up 1 base and J gave up 0 bases, with 9 bases separating them. The CDR3 length is 16 residues. Germline CDR1 and CDR2: SGHNT and YENEEA. This clonotype was detected many times. What it recognizes is unknown. V usage is TRBV11-3 and J usage is TRBJ2-2, with D possibly called TRBD1 or TRBD2 (5 bases each). The specimen was blood. This TCR was recovered from a woman aged 60 to 75 with Graves' hyperthyroidism. As DNA, the CDR3 is TGTGCCAGCAGCTTAGCCGGGACCACGAACACCGGGGAGCTGTTTTTT. Translation gives CASSLAGTTNTGELFF.